Described below is a single TCR beta chain sequence and its context. This sample was taken from a study of response to subunit inactivated influenza vaccine. TCRdb reanalysed the RT-PCR reads using MiXCR and keeps one entry per CDR3 protein. The sample lists roughly 290,000 distinct CDR3 sequences, 21% occurring once. Trimming stripped 4 bases from V and 0 bases from J, with 4 bases between. Germline V gene lookup returns CDR1 ENHRY and CDR2 SYGVKD. The CDR3 runs 12 residues. The material was PBMCs from blood, obtained less than 22 months after vaccination. This sequence originates from a man between 50 and 75 years old who received an inactivated influenza vaccine. The chain links TRBV10-3 to TRBJ2-7; D gene unclear. The CDR3, as DNA: TGTGCCATCAGTGTTAGCTCCTACGAGCAGTACTTC. Translation: CAISVSSYEQYF.